This T cell receptor (beta chain) was sequenced in a study of T cell repertoires in cytomegalovirus infection. Study summary: Public TCR beta signature analysis indicated the presence of both CMV infection and matching HLA type.

The study's findings and limits: Ex vivo responses were dominated by HLA-C-restricted CMV-specific TCR beta clonotypes. CMV carriers with the relevant HLA were identified by cumulative public TCR beta family frequency.

TCRdb itself ran the reads through MiXCR, one entry per CDR3 protein. The sample records 55,000 to 70,000 distinct CDR3 sequences, roughly a third being singletons. In its sample, this clonotype was seen a few times. Its antigen is currently unknown. Trimming stripped 5 bases from V and 2 bases from J, with 13 bases between. Germline values: CDR1 MNHEY, CDR2 SVGAGI. The CDR3 is 15 residues long. This receptor was taken from a human donor in good health (CMV status not recorded). Some clones in this sample may be carry-over from other donors' samples. What was sequenced was PBMCs, sequenced either directly or after in vitro stimulation (not recorded which). The chain links TRBV6-5 to TRBJ1-3; perhaps TRBD1 as D (5 bases). The CDR3 here is CASSHQGFTGNTIYF. In DNA, the CDR3 is TGTGCCAGCAGTCATCAGGGCTTCACTGGAAACACCATATATTTT.